This T cell receptor beta chain was sequenced during a study of blood T cells in healthy people across ages. Study-level findings and limits: TCR beta diversity per million T cells fell roughly linearly with age. One million T cells yielded diversity estimates that were considered underestimates. Both higher diversity and more naive CD4+ cells marked long-lived donors when set against aged donors.

A second PCR of 7 to 11 cycles used a sample-barcoded 5' primer and a J-beta primer mix. Each CDR3 protein is one row after TCRdb ran MiXCR on the 5' RACE reads. The data contain 1.5 million to 2 million distinct CDR3 sequences, approximately 40% of them singletons. V gave up 3 bases and J gave up 4 bases; unmatched junction bases: 8. The CDR3 is 15 amino acids. Germline lookup yields CDR1 MRHNA and CDR2 SNTAGT. Of note for this clonotype: As yet, its antigen is unknown.

The TCR originated in a human donor in good health. The sequenced sample consisted of blood. The chain joins TRBV6-4 to TRBJ2-5, with 7 nucleotides matching TRBD2. The CDR3 DNA reads TGTGCCAGCAGTGAGGACCCTGGCGGGAGAGAGACCCAGTACTTC. Protein sequence: CASSEDPGGRETQYF.